This T cell receptor beta chain was obtained from a study of OX40 agonist ivuxolimab in advanced cancers. About the research overall: Three patients got partial responses; one had hepatocellular carcinoma and two had cutaneous melanoma.

Produced via immunoSEQ multiplex PCR; TCRdb's table is partial and in-frame only. The sample carries under 90,000 clones, 86% recorded once. Sequencing used CD4+ or CD8+ T cells sorted from blood, obtained in a trial of the OX40 agonist ivuxolimab. The origin of this receptor is an adult with an advanced solid tumor such as melanoma, head and neck, liver or kidney cancer.

The CDR3 DNA is TGTGCCAGCTCACCACCGGGACAGGGGGCACGAGAGACCCAGTACTTC. Translation: CASSPPGQGARETQYF. The chain carries TRBV18 and TRBJ2-5; TRBD1 aligns across 12 bases. Germline assignment: CDR1 KGHSH and CDR2 LQKENI. The V and J ends lost 0 bases and 4 bases, in that order; junction bases with no gene match: 3. The CDR3 has 16 amino acids. The full variable domain, with the rest looked up from reference TRBV18 and TRBJ2-5, is NAGVMQNPRHLVRRRGQEARLRCSPMKGHSHVYWYRQLPEEGLKFMVYLQKENIIDESGMPKERFSAEFPKEGPSILRIQQVVRGDSAAYFCASSPPGQGARETQYFGPGTRLLVL.